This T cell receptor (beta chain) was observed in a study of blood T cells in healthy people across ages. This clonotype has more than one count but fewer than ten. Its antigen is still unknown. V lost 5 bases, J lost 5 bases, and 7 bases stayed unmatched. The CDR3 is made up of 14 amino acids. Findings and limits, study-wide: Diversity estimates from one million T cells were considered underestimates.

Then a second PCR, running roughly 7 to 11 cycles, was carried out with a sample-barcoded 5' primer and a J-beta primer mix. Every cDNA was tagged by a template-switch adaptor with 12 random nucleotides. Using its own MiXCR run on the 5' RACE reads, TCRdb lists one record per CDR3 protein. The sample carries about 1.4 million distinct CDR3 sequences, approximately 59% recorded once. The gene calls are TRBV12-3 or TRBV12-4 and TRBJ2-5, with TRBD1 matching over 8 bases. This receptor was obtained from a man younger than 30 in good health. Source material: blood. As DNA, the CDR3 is TGTGCCAGCAGTGCAGACAGGGGCGTTGAGACCCAGTACTTC. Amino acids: CASSADRGVETQYF.